The rows below give T cell receptor beta chains drawn from one sample of a study of molecular identifiers for immune sequencing clone quantification. Via MiXCR, TCRdb re-called the PCR reads, giving one row per CDR3 protein. Of approximately 670,000 distinct CDR3 sequences listed, 15% to 20% were seen once; the top ten hold 0.7% to 1%. Sequenced: naive CD8+ T cells from blood, with Jurkat cell RNA spiked in. These receptors were collected from a human donor in good health. Some libraries in this study had Jurkat cell RNA spiked in. Both conserved end residues are part of each CDR3. Fields, in order: J gene, clone size, V gene, D gene, CDR3 DNA, CDR3 protein. D genes are given only for firm matches. Size values are once, few and many counts, or a class for expanded clones, and some rows have none.

>TRBJ2-7|-|TRBV11-2|-
TGTGCCGGCAGCGTCAGAGCAGGGGCGATGTCCTACGAGCAGTACTTC
CAGSVRAGAMSYEQYF
>TRBJ2-1|many|TRBV4-2|TRBD2
TGTGCCAGCAGCCAAGGAGCGGGATTCAATGAGCAGTTCTTC
CASSQGAGFNEQFF
>TRBJ2-5|-|TRBV9|-
TGTGCCAGCAGCGTAGAAGGGTTTAGGGAGACCCAGTACTTC
CASSVEGFRETQYF
>TRBJ1-1|-|TRBV11-2|TRBD1
TGTGCCAGCAGCAAAAAGACAGGGGGCTTCACTGAAGCTTTCTTT
CASSKKTGGFTEAFF
>TRBJ1-4|many|TRBV7-9|TRBD1
TGTGCCAGCAGCTTAGTGGTTAAAACCGGGACAGCTAATGAAAAACTGTTTTTT
CASSLVVKTGTANEKLFF
>TRBJ2-1|many|TRBV30|-
TGTGCCTGGAGTGTACTTGGGGACCCGTACTACAATGAGCAGTTCTTC
CAWSVLGDPYYNEQFF
>TRBJ2-7|once|TRBV10-3|TRBD2
TGTGCCATCAGTGAATCGGGTCTAGCGGGAGGGCTCTCCTACGAGCAGTACTTC
CAISESGLAGGLSYEQYF
>TRBJ2-1|few|TRBV6-2/TRBV6-3|TRBD2
TGTGCCAGCAGTTATGACCCCGGGACTAGCGGGGGGGATTGGAATGAGCAGTTCTTC
CASSYDPGTSGGDWNEQFF
>TRBJ1-5|many|TRBV5-5|TRBD1
TGTGCCAGCAGCTTGGACAGGGGGCAAGATCTGAATCAGCCCCAGCATTTT
CASSLDRGQDLNQPQHF
>TRBJ2-7|many|TRBV5-5|TRBD1
TGTGCCAGCAGCTTGGCCGGACAGGGCTCCTACGAGCAGTACTTC
CASSLAGQGSYEQYF
>TRBJ2-7|many|TRBV7-9|TRBD1
TGTGCCAGCAGCGAACGAGCGGACAGGGCCATCTACGAGCAGTACTTC
CASSERADRAIYEQYF
>TRBJ1-1|many|TRBV14|-
TGTGCCAGCAGCATATGGGGGCTCACTGAAGCTTTCTTT
CASSIWGLTEAFF
>TRBJ2-7|-|TRBV25-1|-
TGTGCCAGCAGTCCACGGACCGAGAACTACGAGCAGTACTTC
CASSPRTENYEQYF
>TRBJ2-2|few|TRBV7-3|-
TGTGCCAGCAAGGAGGGGAGGAACACCGGGGAGCTGTTTTTT
CASKEGRNTGELFF
>TRBJ2-7|-|TRBV27|-
TGTGCCAGCAGTGTCAGACTAGACCACGAGCAGTACTTC
CASSVRLDHEQYF
>TRBJ1-3|few|TRBV9|-
TGTGCCAGCAGCGCCGAGGACGGAAGCTCTGGAAACACCATATATTTT
CASSAEDGSSGNTIYF
>TRBJ2-6|many|TRBV12-3/TRBV12-4|-
TGTGCCAGCAGTTTAGTCCTGGGGTTCCTCTCTGGGGCCAACGTCCTGACTTTC
CASSLVLGFLSGANVLTF
>TRBJ2-7|many|TRBV29-1|TRBD1
TGCAGCGCCAAAGCCGGGACAGGCCCCGCCGAGCAGTACTTC
CSAKAGTGPAEQYF
>TRBJ1-2|many|TRBV2|-
TGTGCCAGCTTCAGGGAGGGCTATGGCTACACCTTC
CASFREGYGYTF
>TRBJ1-2|many|TRBV27|-
TGTGCCAGCAGTCCCATGACGGATACCTATCGCTACACCTTC
CASSPMTDTYRYTF
>TRBJ2-7|many|TRBV9|TRBD2
TGTGCCAGCAGCGAGGGACTAGCGGGAGCTGACGAGCAGTACTTC
CASSEGLAGADEQYF
>TRBJ2-2|-|TRBV6-2/TRBV6-3|TRBD1
TGTGCCAGCAGTTACAGTTCCGGGACAGGGGTGGCGAACACCGGGGAGCTGTTTTTT
CASSYSSGTGVANTGELFF
>TRBJ2-1|many|TRBV7-2|TRBD2
TGTGCCAGCACCCCTACTGCGCAGGGAGGGCCGTTCTTC
CASTPTAQGGPFF
>TRBJ1-5|many|TRBV27|-
TGTGCCAGCAGTTTACTAAGCAATCAGCCCCAGCATTTT
CASSLLSNQPQHF
>TRBJ2-1|few|TRBV11-2|-
TGTGCCAGCAGCATCACAATAGGGGATGAGCAGTTCTTC
CASSITIGDEQFF
>TRBJ1-2|many|TRBV4-3|-
TGCGCCAGCAGCCACTCAACAGGCTATGGCTACACCTTC
CASSHSTGYGYTF
>TRBJ1-5|many|TRBV19|TRBD1
TGTGCCAGCAGAGGACAGGGGGTTTATCAGCCCCAGCATTTT
CASRGQGVYQPQHF
>TRBJ1-5|few|TRBV4-1|-
TGCGCCAGCAGCCAAGGGGGGGGGGGCAATCAGCCCCAGCATTTT
CASSQGGGGNQPQHF
>TRBJ2-3|-|TRBV20-1|-
TGCAGTGCTAGGCCCCCGACCCCCACAGATACGCAGTATTTT
CSARPPTPTDTQYF
>TRBJ2-1|few|TRBV9|TRBD1
TGTGCCAGCAGCGAATCCGGGACAGGGCTTTTATATGAGCAGTTCTTC
CASSESGTGLLYEQFF
>TRBJ1-1|many|TRBV6-5|-
TGTGCCAGCAGTGTGCGTAGATTGGACACTGAAGCTTTCTTT
CASSVRRLDTEAFF
>TRBJ2-7|-|TRBV20-1|-
TGCAGTGCTCGCCACCGGACCCTTTCTTACGAGCAGTACTTC
CSARHRTLSYEQYF
>TRBJ2-1|many|TRBV9|-
TGTGCCAGCAGCACTCTCTCTAGTGCACAAGTCAATGAGCAGTTCTTC
CASSTLSSAQVNEQFF
>TRBJ2-1|few|TRBV24-1|-
TGTGCCACCAGCGCCGAAACAGGGTACAATGAGCAGTTCTTC
CATSAETGYNEQFF
>TRBJ1-1|many|TRBV5-4|TRBD1
TGTGCCAGCAGCTTGGGATATACAGGGGGGCCCAACACTGAAGCTTTCTTT
CASSLGYTGGPNTEAFF
>TRBJ1-2|-|TRBV20-1|TRBD1
TGCAGTGCTACCGCCTCGGGGACAGGCCCTAACTATGGCTACACCTTC
CSATASGTGPNYGYTF
>TRBJ2-7|many|TRBV5-1|-
TGCGCCAGCAGCTGGGGAAACTTGTACGAGCAGTACTTC
CASSWGNLYEQYF
>TRBJ2-1|many|TRBV27|-
TGTGCCAGCAGTCCCGTCCTGGGGGAGCGTAATGAGCAGTTCTTC
CASSPVLGERNEQFF
>TRBJ2-1|few|TRBV4-3|-
TGCGCCAGCAGCCACACCCTTTACAATGAGCAGTTCTTC
CASSHTLYNEQFF
>TRBJ2-5|many|TRBV7-9|TRBD1
TGTGCCAGCGCCAAGGACAGGGGCGGGGAGGAGACCCAGTACTTC
CASAKDRGGEETQYF
>TRBJ2-5|few|TRBV6-2/TRBV6-3|TRBD2
TGTGCCAGCAGTTACGACGTAACCCTAGCGGGAGCTCAAGAGACCCAGTACTTC
CASSYDVTLAGAQETQYF
>TRBJ2-4|-|TRBV12-3/TRBV12-4|-
TGTGCCAGCAGTCACGTAGGCGGAACAGTCCGAGCAGCCAAAAACATTCAGTACTTC
CASSHVGGTVRAAKNIQYF
>TRBJ2-6|many|TRBV4-3|-
TGCGCCAGCAGTCGGAGCACTGGGGCCAACGTCCTGACTTTC
CASSRSTGANVLTF
>TRBJ2-2|many|TRBV5-4|TRBD1
TGTGCCAGCAGCGGTATGACAGGGTTCGGCACCGGGGAGCTGTTTTTT
CASSGMTGFGTGELFF
>TRBJ2-7|few|TRBV30|-
TGTGCCTGGAGTACCTATACCTACGAGCAGTACTTC
CAWSTYTYEQYF
>TRBJ2-7|-|TRBV14|TRBD1
TGTGCCAGCAGCCAATTTGAGGGGGCGAAATCCTACGAGCAGTACTTC
CASSQFEGAKSYEQYF
>TRBJ2-7|many|TRBV4-3|TRBD2
TGCGCCAGCAGCCATAAACCCGGGACTAGCGGGGCGAACTTCTACGAGCAGTACTTC
CASSHKPGTSGANFYEQYF
>TRBJ1-1|many|TRBV5-6|-
TGTGCCAGCAGCCAGGGCCCCGGTGAAGCTTTCTTT
CASSQGPGEAFF
>TRBJ1-4|-|TRBV27|-
TGTGCCAGCAGTCCTAGGGACGGATCTAATGAAAAACTGTTTTTT
CASSPRDGSNEKLFF
>TRBJ1-4|many|TRBV4-3|-
TGCGCCAGCAGCCAAGATCCCCCCGGACACTTCACGGGTGAAAAACTGTTTTTT
CASSQDPPGHFTGEKLFF